This is a list of T cell receptor beta chains from one sample in a study of lymphopenia after photon versus proton radiotherapy. Data came from immunoSEQ multiplex PCR; TCRdb stores just in-frame clones and leaves some out. The data hold 65,000 to 70,000 clones, with about nine tenths observed a single time. The material sequenced was peripheral blood, taken from a patient treated with photon-based radiotherapy. These receptors came from a woman in her seventies with pancreatic cancer. Each CDR3 is given without its conserved first and last residue. The order of the fields is J gene, clone size, V gene, CDR3 protein. Where a row states a size, it is once, few, many or the class of an expanded clone; other rows omit it.

TRBJ2-3 - TRBV15 ATSRGEGASTDTQY
TRBJ2-7 - TRBV5-1 ASPCVRGREGREQY
TRBJ2-3 - TRBV7-2 ASSLTGQGADTQY
TRBJ2-3 - TRBV4-3 ASSQEGLAGWGDTQY
TRBJ1-2 - TRBV9 ASSAARGGPGYT
TRBJ1-1 - TRBV28 ASSHPGQGSTEAF
TRBJ1-4 - TRBV29-1 SVRYGTGSFELF
TRBJ2-7 - TRBV4-3 ASSQSGSYEQY
TRBJ2-5 - TRBV18 ASSPGSSRETQY
TRBJ2-1 - TRBV7-3 ASSSRDRDYNEQF
TRBJ2-5 - TRBV7-2 ASSLAGTLQETQY
TRBJ1-5 - TRBV19 ASSTRDRSNQPQH
TRBJ2-3 - TRBV19 ASSDRGRGADTQY
TRBJ1-5 - TRBV7-2 ASSLLGQGGQPQH
TRBJ2-7 - TRBV4-2 ASSQDWTWSSYEQY
TRBJ2-5 - TRBV19 ASSSPGQQETQY
TRBJ2-1 - TRBV7-2 ASSLVGGGGAYNEQF
TRBJ1-1 - TRBV19 ASSVAGLNTEAF
TRBJ1-2 - TRBV21-1 ASSVRTGSAYGYT
TRBJ1-1 - TRBV11-2 ASSLAGYTEAF
TRBJ2-2 - TRBV19 ASMGQANTGELF
TRBJ2-6 - TRBV19 ASSIYATNQSRANVLT
TRBJ2-7 - TRBV11-2 ASSLGVGGDEQY
TRBJ1-2 - TRBV28 ASSLDRVGGYT
TRBJ1-5 - TRBV5-6 ASSFRGEKPQH
TRBJ2-7 - TRBV27 ASSLSIASYEQY
TRBJ1-5 - TRBV28 ASSPGQRNQPQH
TRBJ1-1 once TRBV5-1 ASSLGGTGRTEAF
TRBJ2-7 - TRBV11-3 ASSLGAGNHEQY
TRBJ2-7 - TRBV13 ASSPRTGLTEQY
TRBJ2-3 - TRBV4-1 ASSLRGFLIDSSTDTQY
TRBJ2-7 - TRBV5-1 ASSLDALPGSEQY
TRBJ2-7 - TRBV9 ASSVDGSSGILYEQY
TRBJ1-2 - TRBV10-3 AISVESLYGYT
TRBJ1-5 - TRBV7-6 ASSLGPGQPQH
TRBJ1-1 - TRBV6-5 ASRREIFMNTEAF
TRBJ1-3 few TRBV7-2 ASSLVRGQRGNTIY